These 18 T cell receptor beta chains were all obtained from the same sample, sequenced in a study of blood T cells in healthy people across ages. A second PCR, run for about 6 to 11 cycles, used a sample-barcoded 5' primer plus a J-beta primer mix. TCRdb re-derived calls from the 5' RACE reads in MiXCR, one entry per CDR3 protein. In the table there are hundreds of thousands of distinct CDR3 sequences, more than 25% of which are singletons. The sample comprised blood. These receptors all stem from a woman at least 80 years old in good health.

This clonotype was counted ten times or more. This chain joins TRBV28 and TRBJ1-2; D is uncertain. This CDR3 spans 12 amino acids. Trimming removed 5 bases at V and 3 bases at J, with 7 bases between. The germline V gene encodes CDR1 MDHEN and CDR2 SYDVKM. The CDR3 loop reads CASSDGYYGYTF. The CDR3, as DNA: TGTGCCAGCAGTGATGGGTACTATGGCTACACCTTC.

This clonotype came up many times. The chain recombines TRBV29-1 with TRBJ1-5; D not resolved. This CDR3 is built from 12 residues. Trimming removed 2 bases from V and 4 bases from J, with 6 bases in between. CDR1 and CDR2 (germline): SQVTM, ANQGSEA. The CDR3 nucleotides read TGCAGCGTTGAAATCGGGAATCAGCCCCAGCATTTT. This gives the protein CSVEIGNQPQHF. Drawing the rest from reference TRBV29-1 and TRBJ1-5, the complete variable domain is SAVISQKPSRDICQRGTSLTIQCQVDSQVTMMFWYRQQPGQSLTLIATANQGSEATYESGFVIDKFPISRPNLTFSTLTVSNMSPEDSSIYLCSVEIGNQPQHFGDGTRLSIL.

In its sample, this clonotype was seen a few times. A much bigger clone sits one base away, suggesting this may be a read error. The chain employs TRBV12-3 or TRBV12-4 and TRBJ2-7; 10 bases agree with TRBD1. The CDR3 contains 15 residues. With V trimmed by 1 base and J by 6 bases, 6 bases remained unmatched. CDR3 loop: CASSLEGTGACEQYF. In DNA, the CDR3 is TGTGCCAGCAGTTTAGAAGGGACAGGGGCCTGCGAGCAGTACTTC.

In DNA form, the CDR3 reads TGCAGTGCTAGTGGGGACTCTATTTACCAAGAGACCCAGTACTTC. Protein sequence: CSASGDSIYQETQYF. This chain connects TRBV20-1 to TRBJ2-5, with D possibly matching TRBD2 (6 bases). The germline V and J ends were trimmed by 3 bases and 0 bases, with 14 bases remaining between them. This CDR3 contains 15 residues. Germline lookup yields CDR1 DFQATT and CDR2 SNEGSKA (reference sequence).

This clonotype was seen a few times. The V gene is TRBV7-9, the J gene TRBJ1-1, with D hard to call. This CDR3 is 13 amino acids long. Germline-derived CDR1 and CDR2 are SEHNR and FQNEAQ (reference sequence). V was clipped by 8 bases and J by 1 base, with 11 bases between them. The CDR3 here is CASLRETNTEAFF. As DNA, the CDR3 is TGTGCCAGCTTAAGGGAGACGAACACTGAAGCTTTCTTT.

This rearrangement joins TRBV2 to TRBJ2-5, with 8 bases lining up with TRBD1. The CDR3 extends over 15 amino acids. The junction had 13 bases not matched to a gene; V was cut back by 8 bases and J by 5 bases. Germline CDR1 is SNHLY and CDR2 is FYNNEI. As DNA, the CDR3 is TGTGCCAGCCTCAGAGTAGGGACAGGCCGTGAGACCCAGTACTTC. Translation: CASLRVGTGRETQYF.

V usage is TRBV10-3 and J usage is TRBJ2-7; TRBD2 agrees at 13 bases. CDR3 length: 14 residues. V lost 6 bases to trimming and J lost 3 bases; unmatched junction nucleotides: 2. Germline values: CDR1 ENHRY, CDR2 SYGVKD. The CDR3 region is CAISGLAGDYEQYF. The CDR3 DNA reads TGTGCCATCAGCGGACTAGCGGGAGACTACGAGCAGTACTTC.

This clonotype was detected only a few times. This sequence may be a read error, since a much larger clone differs from it by one base. The genes are TRBV6-2 or TRBV6-3 and TRBJ2-1; D uncertain. Trimming took 6 bases from V and 8 from J, leaving 11 bases between them. Germline V gives CDR1 MNHEY, CDR2 SVGEGT. CDR3 size: 12 residues. The CDR3 region is CASSRSRDEQFF. DNA for the CDR3: TGTGCCAGCAGCCGCTCCCGCGATGAGCAGTTCTTC.

This clonotype was picked up a small number of times. This may be a read error, as it is one base from a much larger clone. The gene calls are TRBV7-2 and TRBJ2-5, with D unresolved. The V end lost 3 bases, the J end lost 11 bases, and 13 bases lay between the germline ends. CDR1 is SGHTA, CDR2 FQGNSA, per germline. This CDR3 is built from 12 residues. CDR3 nucleotide sequence: TGTGCCAGCAGCTTCCAGCTTAATGAGCAGTACTTC. This gives the protein CASSFQLNEQYF.

Concerning this clonotype: This may be a read error: a much more frequent sequence differs by one nucleotide. The rearrangement uses TRBV4-1 and TRBJ2-7, with 14 bases aligning to TRBD2. J gave up 7 bases and V 3 bases, and 8 bases lay outside the gene matches. This CDR3 has 16 amino acids. Per germline, CDR1 MGHRA and CDR2 YSYEKL. The CDR3 spells CASSQTSGGALDEQYF. In DNA, the CDR3 is TGCGCCAGCAGCCAGACTAGCGGGGGGGCCTTGGATGAGCAGTACTTC.

This clonotype occurred many times. This chain connects TRBV5-1 to TRBJ1-5; D is perhaps TRBD1 (6 bases). The CDR3 runs 14 residues. Trimming stripped 4 bases from V and 4 bases from J, with 12 bases between. Germline assignment: CDR1 SGHRS and CDR2 YFSETQ. The CDR3 region is CASSQTGMNQPQHF. As DNA, the CDR3 is TGCGCCAGCAGCCAGACAGGTATGAATCAGCCCCAGCATTTT.

The gene calls are TRBV28 and TRBJ2-7, with 9 bases matching TRBD1. Germline loops: CDR1 MDHEN, CDR2 SYDVKM. Trimming removed 6 bases from V and 7 bases from J; junction bases left unmatched: 10. The CDR3 is 14 amino acids. The CDR3 sequence is CASRGQGPWNEQYF. The CDR3, as DNA: TGTGCCAGCAGAGGACAGGGGCCATGGAATGAGCAGTACTTC.

The CDR3 loop is CASSSRGGSEKLFF. The CDR3 nucleotides are TGTGCCAGCAGCTCCCGGGGGGGCTCGGAAAAACTGTTTTTT. The chain combines TRBV12-3 or TRBV12-4 with TRBJ1-4; possible D gene TRBD1, 6 bases. V gave up 6 bases and J gave up 8 bases, with 16 bases separating them. This CDR3 spans 14 amino acids.

The J gene is TRBJ1-1, the V gene TRBV30, with a weak D call TRBD1 (5 bases). Deletions cut 5 bases from V and 1 base from J, with 8 bases between. CDR1 and CDR2 (germline): GTSNPN, SVGIG (reference sequence). The CDR3 loop spans 12 amino acids. The CDR3 loop is CAWLQENTEAFF. In nucleotides, the CDR3 is TGTGCCTGGCTACAGGAGAACACTGAAGCTTTCTTT.

This clonotype came up many times. The genes are TRBV29-1 and TRBJ2-1; D might be TRBD1 (6 bases). Per the germline V gene, CDR1 is SQVTM and CDR2 is ANQGSEA. V lost 3 bases and J lost 9, with 15 bases in between. This CDR3 is 13 amino acids long. CDR3 loop: CSVDYRQGTEQFF. CDR3 DNA: TGCAGCGTTGATTATCGGCAGGGGACTGAGCAGTTCTTC.

The J gene is TRBJ1-6, the V gene TRBV7-2; 7 bases match TRBD1. CDR1 and CDR2 (germline): SGHTA, FQGNSA. Trimming cost V 5 bases and J 8 bases; bases outside gene matches: 3. This CDR3 region has 13 residues. The CDR3 DNA reads TGTGCCAGCAGCACCAGGGGGGATTCACCCCTCCACTTT. Encoded protein: CASSTRGDSPLHF.

This chain links TRBV5-1 with TRBJ2-5; the D gene is possibly TRBD1 (6 bases). With 4 bases removed from V and 5 bases from J, the gap between germline ends came to 21 bases. The CDR3 extends over 16 amino acids. Germline V gene data show CDR1 as SGHRS and CDR2 as YFSETQ. The CDR3 region is CASSNGQGRNGETQYF. The CDR3 nucleotides are TGCGCCAGCAGCAATGGCCAGGGGCGCAACGGGGAGACCCAGTACTTC.

A note on this clonotype: An end of the junction does not agree with germline; a read error may underlie this. This sequence joins TRBV20-1 and TRBJ2-1; D is possibly TRBD2 (6 bases). This CDR3 region has 16 residues. The V gene's germline CDR1 is DFQATT and CDR2 SNEGSKA (reference sequence). The DNA for the CDR3 is TGCAGTGCCCCACGGAGGGTGGCGGGCTCCTACGATGAGCAGTTCTTC. It is translated as CSAPRRVAGSYDEQFF.